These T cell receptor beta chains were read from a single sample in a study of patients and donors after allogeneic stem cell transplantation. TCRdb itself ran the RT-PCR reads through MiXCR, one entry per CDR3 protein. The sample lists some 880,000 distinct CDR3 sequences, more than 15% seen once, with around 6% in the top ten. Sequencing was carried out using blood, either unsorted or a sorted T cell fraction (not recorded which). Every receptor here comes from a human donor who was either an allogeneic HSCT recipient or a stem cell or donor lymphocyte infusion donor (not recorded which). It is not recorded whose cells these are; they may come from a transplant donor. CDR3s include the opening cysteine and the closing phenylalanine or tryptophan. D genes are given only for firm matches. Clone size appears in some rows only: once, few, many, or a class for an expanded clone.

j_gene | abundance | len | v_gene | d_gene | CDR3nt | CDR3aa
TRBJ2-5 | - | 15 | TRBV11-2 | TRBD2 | TGTGCCAGCAGTTCAAAAGCGGGAGTGTGGGAGACCCAGTACTTC | CASSSKAGVWETQYF
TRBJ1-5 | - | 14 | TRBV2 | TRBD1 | TGTGCCAGCAGTGATCCGGGACAGCATCAGCCCCAGCATTTT | CASSDPGQHQPQHF
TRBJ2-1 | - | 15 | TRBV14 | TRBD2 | TGTGCCAGCAGTGTAAGCGGGGGGGAAAACAATGAGCAGTTCTTC | CASSVSGGENNEQFF
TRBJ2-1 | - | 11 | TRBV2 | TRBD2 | TGTGCCAGCTGGACTAGCGGTGAGCAGTTCTTC | CASWTSGEQFF
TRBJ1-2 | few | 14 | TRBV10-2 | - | TGCGCCAGCAGTGAGTCGTGGGGGGACTATGGCTACACCTTC | CASSESWGDYGYTF
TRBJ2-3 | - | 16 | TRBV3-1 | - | TGTGCCAGCAGCCAAGAAGCGACAAGGCTGGGGGATACGCAGTATTTT | CASSQEATRLGDTQYF
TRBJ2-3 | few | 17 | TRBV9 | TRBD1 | TGTGCCAGCAGCGCTGTCGGGTCCGGACAGGGCACAGATACGCAGTATTTT | CASSAVGSGQGTDTQYF
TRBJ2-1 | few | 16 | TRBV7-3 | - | TGTGCCAGCAGCTTAATGCGCCTAGAGATATGGAATGAGCAGTTCTTC | CASSLMRLEIWNEQFF
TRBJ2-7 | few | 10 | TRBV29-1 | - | TGCAGCGTTGTGGAGGGCGAGCAGTACTTC | CSVVEGEQYF
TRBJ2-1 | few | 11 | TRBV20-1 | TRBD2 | TGCAGTCACCGGGGGGGCAATGAGCAGTTCTTC | CSHRGGNEQFF
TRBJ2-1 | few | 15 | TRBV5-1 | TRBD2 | TGCGCCAGCAGCTTGGATGCTAGCGGGAACAATGAGCAGTTCTTC | CASSLDASGNNEQFF
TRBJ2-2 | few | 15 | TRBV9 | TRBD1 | TGTGCCAGCAGCGTAGGGGGACAGCCCACCGGGGAGCTGTTTTTT | CASSVGGQPTGELFF
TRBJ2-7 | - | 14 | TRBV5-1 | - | TGCGCCAGCAGCTTCAGGACGCGCTCCTACGAGCAGTACTTC | CASSFRTRSYEQYF
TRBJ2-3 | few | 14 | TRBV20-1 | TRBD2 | TGCAGTGCTAGTCCTAGCGGGGGGGCGGATACGCAGTATTTT | CSASPSGGADTQYF
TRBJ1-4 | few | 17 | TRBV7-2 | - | TGTGCCAGCAGCATAAGCCCCTCAGCGCCGACTAATGAAAAACTGTTTTTT | CASSISPSAPTNEKLFF
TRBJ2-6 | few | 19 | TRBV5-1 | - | TGCGCCAGCAGCTCCTTCTATTCAGGGGCAAACTCTGGGGCCAACGTCCTGACTTTC | CASSSFYSGANSGANVLTF
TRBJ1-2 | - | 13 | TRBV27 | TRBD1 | TGTGCCAGCAGTTTAAACAGGGGAAGCGGCTACACCTTC | CASSLNRGSGYTF
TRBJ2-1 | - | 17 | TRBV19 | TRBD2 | TGTGCCAGTAGTATTACACGGGGACTAGCGGGAGGGAATGAGCAGTTCTTC | CASSITRGLAGGNEQFF